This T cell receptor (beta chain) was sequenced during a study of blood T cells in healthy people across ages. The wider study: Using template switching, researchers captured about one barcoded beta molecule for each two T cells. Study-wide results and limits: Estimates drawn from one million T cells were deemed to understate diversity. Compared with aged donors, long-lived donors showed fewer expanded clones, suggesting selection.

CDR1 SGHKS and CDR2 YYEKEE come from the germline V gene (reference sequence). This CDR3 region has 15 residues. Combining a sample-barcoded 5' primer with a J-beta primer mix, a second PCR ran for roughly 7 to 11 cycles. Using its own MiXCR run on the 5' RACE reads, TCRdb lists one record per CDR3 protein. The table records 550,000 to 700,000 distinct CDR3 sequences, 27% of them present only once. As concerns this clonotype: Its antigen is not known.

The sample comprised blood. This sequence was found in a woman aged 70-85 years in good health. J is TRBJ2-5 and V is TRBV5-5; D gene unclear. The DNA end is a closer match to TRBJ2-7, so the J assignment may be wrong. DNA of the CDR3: TGTGCCAGCAGCCCAGCCGGGTTGAGCTCCTACGAGCAGTACTTC. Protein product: CASSPAGLSSYEQYF.